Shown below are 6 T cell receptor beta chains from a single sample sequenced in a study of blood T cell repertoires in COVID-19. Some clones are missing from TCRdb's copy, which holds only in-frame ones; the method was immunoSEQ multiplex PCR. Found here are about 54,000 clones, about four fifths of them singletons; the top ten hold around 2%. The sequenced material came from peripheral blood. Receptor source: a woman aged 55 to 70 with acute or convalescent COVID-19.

In DNA, the CDR3 is TGTGCCACCAGTGATCCTCGGACAGGGGGCTTATTGTGGGGGACAGATACGCAGTATTTT. Amino acids: CATSDPRTGGLLWGTDTQYF. This chain links TRBV24-1 with TRBJ2-3; 11 bases align to TRBD1. V was pared by 3 bases and J by 3 bases, with 16 bases of the junction left unmatched. The germline CDR1 and CDR2 sequences are KGHDR and SFDVKD. The CDR3 has 20 amino acids.

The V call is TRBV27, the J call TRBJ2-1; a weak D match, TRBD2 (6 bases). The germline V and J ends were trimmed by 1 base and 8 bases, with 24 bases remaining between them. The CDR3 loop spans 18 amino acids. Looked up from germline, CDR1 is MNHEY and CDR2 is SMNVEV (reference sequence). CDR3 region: CASSLLGWMGRKDDEQFF. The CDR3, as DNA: TGTGCCAGCAGTTTATTAGGGTGGATGGGGAGGAAGGACGATGAGCAGTTCTTC.

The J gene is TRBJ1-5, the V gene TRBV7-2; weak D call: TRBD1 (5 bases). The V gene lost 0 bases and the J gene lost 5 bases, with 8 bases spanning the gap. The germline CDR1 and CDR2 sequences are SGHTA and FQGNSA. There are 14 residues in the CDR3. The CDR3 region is CASSLAVRDQPQHF. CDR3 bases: TGTGCCAGCAGCTTAGCGGTCAGGGATCAGCCCCAGCATTTT.

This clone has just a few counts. CDR3 loop: CAWRVQGANTEAFF. The CDR3 DNA is TGTGCCTGGAGGGTACAGGGAGCGAACACTGAAGCTTTCTTT. The chain recombines TRBV30 with TRBJ1-1, with a weak D call TRBD1 (6 bases). Trimming left V 3 bases short and J 1 base short, with 12 bases between. The CDR3 spans 14 residues. Looked up from germline, CDR1 is GTSNPN and CDR2 is SVGIG (reference sequence). The full variable domain, in which reference TRBV30 and TRBJ1-1 provide the parts outside the CDR3, is SQTIHQWPATLVQPVGSPLSLECTVEGTSNPNLYWYRQAAGRGLQLLFYSVGIGQISSEVPQNLSASRPQDRQFILSSKKLLLSDSGFYLCAWRVQGANTEAFFGQGTRLTVV.

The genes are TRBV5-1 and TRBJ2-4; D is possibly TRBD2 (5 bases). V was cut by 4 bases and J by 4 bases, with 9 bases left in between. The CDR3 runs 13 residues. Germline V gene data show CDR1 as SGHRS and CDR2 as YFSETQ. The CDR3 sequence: CASSGGSKNIQYF. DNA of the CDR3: TGCGCCAGCAGCGGAGGATCGAAAAACATTCAGTACTTC.

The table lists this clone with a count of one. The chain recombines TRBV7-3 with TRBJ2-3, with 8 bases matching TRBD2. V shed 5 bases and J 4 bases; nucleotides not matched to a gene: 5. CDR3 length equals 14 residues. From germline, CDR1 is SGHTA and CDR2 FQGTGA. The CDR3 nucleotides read TGTGCCAGCAGCCGGCGGGAGGAGTCAGATACGCAGTATTTT. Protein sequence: CASSRREESDTQYF.